This T cell receptor beta chain was retrieved from a study of cytomegalovirus exposure and HLA in healthy donors. As to this clone: Its specificity is unknown.

PCR used 60 Vbeta primers and 13 Jbeta primers. Assay: immunoSEQ multiplex PCR; the TCRdb copy retains only in-frame clones and omits some. Of about 55,000 clones in the sample, about 80% were seen once. Regarding the study as a whole: What was likely a sequencing artifact was a cluster of highly shared sequence variants. HLA allele associations emerged for some 16,000 TCR beta sequences in a later analysis, at 0.05 false discovery rate. High sensitivity and specificity were reportedly achieved when the classifier diagnosed cytomegalovirus status.

CDR1 MNHNS and CDR2 SASEGT come from the germline V gene. Trimming removed 6 bases from V and 2 bases from J, with 16 bases in between. This CDR3 region has 15 residues. The gene calls are TRBV6-1 and TRBJ1-1; perhaps TRBD1 as D (5 bases). The TCR comes from a female donor in good health and CMV-seronegative. Input material: PBMCs. Written as DNA, the CDR3 is TGTGCCAGCAGCTTTAGTGGGGCAGTTAACACTGAAGCTTTCTTT. Encoded protein: CASSFSGAVNTEAFF.